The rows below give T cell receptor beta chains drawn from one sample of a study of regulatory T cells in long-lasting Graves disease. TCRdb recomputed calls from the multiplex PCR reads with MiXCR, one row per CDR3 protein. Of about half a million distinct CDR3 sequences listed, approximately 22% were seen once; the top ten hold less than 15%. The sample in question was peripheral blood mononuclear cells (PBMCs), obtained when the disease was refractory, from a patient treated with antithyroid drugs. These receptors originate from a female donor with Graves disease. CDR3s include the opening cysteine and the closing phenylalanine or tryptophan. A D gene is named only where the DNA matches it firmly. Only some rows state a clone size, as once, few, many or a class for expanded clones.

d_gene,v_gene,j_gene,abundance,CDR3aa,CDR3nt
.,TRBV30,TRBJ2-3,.,CACRMADTQYF,TGTGCCTGTCGTATGGCAGATACGCAGTATTTT
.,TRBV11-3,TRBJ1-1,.,CASSLGSPGTEAFF,TGTGCCAGCAGCTTAGGTTCACCGGGAACTGAAGCTTTCTTT
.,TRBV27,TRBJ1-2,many,CASSFFAGSGGYTF,TGTGCCAGCAGTTTTTTTGCAGGGTCCGGTGGCTACACCTTC
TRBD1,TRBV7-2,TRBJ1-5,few,CASSLQGVYSNQPQHF,TGTGCCAGCAGCTTACAGGGGGTGTATAGCAATCAGCCCCAGCATTTT
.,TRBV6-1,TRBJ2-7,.,CATKPGTGTYEQYF,TGTGCCACCAAGCCAGGGACGGGCACTTACGAGCAGTACTTC
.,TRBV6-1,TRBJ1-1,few,CASRGNQGREKNTEAFF,TGTGCCAGCAGGGGGAATCAGGGGAGGGAGAAGAACACTGAAGCTTTCTTT
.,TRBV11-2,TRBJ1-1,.,CASSPTGGVEAFF,TGTGCCAGCAGCCCTACCGGGGGCGTTGAAGCTTTCTTT
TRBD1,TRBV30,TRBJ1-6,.,CAWSVQRGQGPGSPLHF,TGTGCCTGGAGTGTCCAGCGCGGACAGGGTCCGGGTTCACCCCTCCACTTT
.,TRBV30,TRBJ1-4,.,CAWSPPSRGGSRNEKLFF,TGTGCCTGGAGTCCCCCAAGTCGAGGGGGATCCCGGAATGAAAAACTGTTTTTT
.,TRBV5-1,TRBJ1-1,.,CASSAVTANTEAFF,TGCGCCAGCAGCGCGGTTACGGCGAACACTGAAGCTTTCTTT
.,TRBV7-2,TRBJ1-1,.,CASSSGRGGGLNTEAFF,TGTGCCAGCAGCTCGGGGAGGGGGGGAGGCTTGAACACTGAAGCTTTCTTT
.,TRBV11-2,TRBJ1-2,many,CASSLNAGHYGYTF,TGTGCCAGCAGCCTTAACGCGGGACACTATGGCTACACCTTC
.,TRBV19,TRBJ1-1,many,CASSTRDAREAFF,TGTGCCAGTAGTACCCGGGACGCTCGTGAAGCTTTCTTT
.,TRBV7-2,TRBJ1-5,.,CASSSMGPLGNQPQHF,TGTGCCAGCAGCTCTATGGGACCGCTGGGCAATCAGCCCCAGCATTTT
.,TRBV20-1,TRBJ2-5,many,CSARESGSRETQYF,TGCAGTGCTAGAGAGTCCGGGAGCCGGGAGACCCAGTACTTC
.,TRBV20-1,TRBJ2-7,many,CSAATGTTYYEQYF,TGCAGTGCCGCGACCGGGACAACGTACTACGAGCAGTACTTC
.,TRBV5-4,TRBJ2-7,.,CASSLDWEQYF,TGTGCCAGCAGCCTCGACTGGGAGCAGTACTTC
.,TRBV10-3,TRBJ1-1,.,CAISESRSTEAFF,TGTGCCATCAGTGAGTCGAGGAGCACTGAAGCTTTCTTT
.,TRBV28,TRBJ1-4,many,CASHEGDEKLFF,TGTGCCAGCCACGAGGGGGACGAAAAACTGTTTTTT
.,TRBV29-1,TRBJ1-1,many,CSVARESDTEAFF,TGCAGCGTTGCCAGGGAGTCGGACACTGAAGCTTTCTTT
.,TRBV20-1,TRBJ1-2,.,CSAGPSRTPYGYTF,TGCAGTGCTGGACCTAGCAGAACCCCCTATGGCTACACCTTC
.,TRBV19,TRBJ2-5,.,CASGARQETQYF,TGTGCCAGTGGGGCACGCCAAGAGACCCAGTACTTC
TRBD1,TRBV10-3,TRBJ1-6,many,CAIGSSGTGPSPLHF,TGTGCCATCGGTAGCTCGGGGACAGGGCCTTCACCCCTCCACTTT
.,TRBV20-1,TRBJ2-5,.,CSARGRGRETQYF,TGCAGTGCTAGAGGCAGGGGGAGGGAGACCCAGTACTTC
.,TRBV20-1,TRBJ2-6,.,CSAVPADSGANVLTF,.
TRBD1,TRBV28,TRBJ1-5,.,CASSDRGPQPQHF,TGTGCCAGCAGTGACAGGGGGCCTCAGCCCCAGCATTTT
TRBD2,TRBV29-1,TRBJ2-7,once,CSARTSGGAREQYF,TGCAGCGCCCGGACTAGCGGGGGGGCCCGGGAGCAGTACTTC
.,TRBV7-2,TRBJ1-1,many,CASSLWDMNTEAFF,TGTGCCAGCAGCTTGTGGGACATGAACACTGAAGCTTTCTTT
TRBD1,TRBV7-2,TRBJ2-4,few,CASSTRGLGAKNIQYF,TGTGCCAGCAGTACGAGGGGGCTGGGGGCCAAAAACATTCAGTACTTC
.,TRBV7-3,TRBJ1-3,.,CATRTVTGNTIYF,TGTGCCACCAGGACAGTAACAGGAAACACCATATATTTT
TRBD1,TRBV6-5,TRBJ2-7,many,CASSLRTGASYEQYF,TGTGCCAGCAGTTTACGGACAGGGGCATCCTACGAGCAGTACTTC
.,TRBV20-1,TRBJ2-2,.,CSARGDSNTGELFF,TGCAGTGCTAGAGGGGACTCGAACACCGGGGAGCTGTTTTTT
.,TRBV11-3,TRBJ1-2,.,CASSQGTGQGMGYGYTF,TGTGCCAGCAGCCAGGGCACAGGGCAGGGGATGGGCTATGGCTACACCTTC
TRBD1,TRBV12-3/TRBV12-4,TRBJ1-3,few,CASSGGQGVGNTIYF,TGTGCCAGCAGTGGGGGACAGGGGGTCGGAAACACCATATATTTT
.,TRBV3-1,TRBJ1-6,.,CASSRDRWLINSPLHF,TGTGCCAGCAGTAGAGACAGGTGGCTTATTAACTCACCCCTCCACTTT
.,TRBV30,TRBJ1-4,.,CAWSGYSNEKLFF,TGTGCCTGGAGTGGGTACTCTAATGAAAAACTGTTTTTT
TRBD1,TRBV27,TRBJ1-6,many,CASREPGQDNSPLHF,TGTGCCAGCAGGGAACCGGGACAGGATAATTCACCCCTCCACTTT
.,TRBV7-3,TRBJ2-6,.,CASSLWAIGDHSGANVLTF,TGTGCCAGCAGCTTATGGGCGATAGGGGACCACTCTGGGGCCAACGTCCTGACTTTC
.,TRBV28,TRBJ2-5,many,CASSSNTSGQEKRGIQTQYF,TGTGCCAGCAGCTCAAATACCTCCGGACAGGAGAAGCGGGGGATTCAGACCCAGTACTTC
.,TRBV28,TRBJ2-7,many,CASSSPEVRGSSYEQYF,TGTGCCAGCAGTTCACCCGAGGTTCGCGGCTCCTCCTACGAGCAGTACTTC
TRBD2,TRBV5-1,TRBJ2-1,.,CASSWGGTSPEQFF,TGCGCCAGCAGCTGGGGGGGGACCAGCCCCGAGCAGTTCTTC
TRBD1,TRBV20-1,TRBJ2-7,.,CSAVGIILGQGADEQYF,TGCAGTGCCGTGGGTATCATCTTGGGACAGGGGGCGGACGAGCAGTACTTC
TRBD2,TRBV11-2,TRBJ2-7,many,CASSSQAGTFYEQYF,TGTGCCAGCAGCTCCCAAGCGGGGACTTTCTACGAGCAGTACTTC
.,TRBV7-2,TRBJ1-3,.,CASSSGTHSGNTIYF,TGTGCCAGCAGCTCCGGGACACACTCTGGAAACACCATATATTTT
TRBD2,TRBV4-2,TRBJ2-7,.,CASSPTSGRVYEQYF,TGTGCCAGCAGCCCAACTAGCGGGAGGGTCTACGAGCAGTACTTC
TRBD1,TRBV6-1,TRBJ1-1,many,CASSFPGTGVWNTEAFF,TGTGCCAGCAGCTTTCCCGGGACAGGGGTGTGGAACACTGAAGCTTTCTTT
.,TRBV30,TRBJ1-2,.,CAWSVGRGRTNYGYTF,TGTGCCTGGAGTGTCGGCAGGGGCAGGACTAACTATGGCTACACCTTC